This T cell receptor beta chain appears in the sequencing data of a study of T-cell reconstitution after alpha-beta-depleted transplantation in children. Study findings and constraints: Some patients showed high day-60 TCRbeta diversity, which derived from surviving recipient T cells and thymic progenitors. There were reportedly several hundred expanded graft clones from which alpha-beta T cells came about two months after transplant.

The CDR3 contains 15 residues. V gave up 2 bases and J gave up 4 bases, with 13 bases separating them. Germline V lookup: CDR1 MNHEY, CDR2 SVGAGI. A note on this clonotype: Its antigen remains unknown.

Unique molecular identifiers featured in how the TCRbeta library was prepared. TCRdb redid the calling of the PCR reads with MiXCR, one entry per CDR3 protein. Of fewer than 700,000 distinct CDR3 sequences in the sample, about 23% are singletons; the top ten hold around an eighth. The sample in question was PBMCs, mostly from graft donor cells, obtained 360 days after TCRalphabeta/CD19-depleted stem cell transplant. The chain has TRBV6-5 and TRBJ2-3, with a weak D call TRBD1 (7 bases). This TCR derives from a boy under two years old who had a stem cell transplant for acute myeloid leukemia, so the T cells may come from the graft donor. CDR3 amino acids: CASSYAGQNADTQYF. The CDR3 DNA follows: TGTGCCAGCAGTTACGCGGGACAGAACGCAGATACGCAGTATTTT.